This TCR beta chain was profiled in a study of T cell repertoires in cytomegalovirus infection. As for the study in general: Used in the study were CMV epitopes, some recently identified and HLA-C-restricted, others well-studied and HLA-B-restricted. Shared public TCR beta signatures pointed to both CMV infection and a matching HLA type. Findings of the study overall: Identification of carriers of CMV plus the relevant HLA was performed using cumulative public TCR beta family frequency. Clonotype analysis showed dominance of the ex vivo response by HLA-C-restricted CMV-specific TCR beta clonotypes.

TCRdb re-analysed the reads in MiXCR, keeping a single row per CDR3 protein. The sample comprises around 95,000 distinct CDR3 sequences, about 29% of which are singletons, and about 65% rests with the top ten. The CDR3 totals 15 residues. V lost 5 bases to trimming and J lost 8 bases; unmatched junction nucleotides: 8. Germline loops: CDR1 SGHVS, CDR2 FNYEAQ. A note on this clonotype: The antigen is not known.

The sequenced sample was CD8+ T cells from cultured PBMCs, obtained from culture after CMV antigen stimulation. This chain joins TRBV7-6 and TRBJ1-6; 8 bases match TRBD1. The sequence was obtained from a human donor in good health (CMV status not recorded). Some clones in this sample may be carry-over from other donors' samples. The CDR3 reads CASSPGTGRDSPLHF. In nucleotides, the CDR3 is TGTGCCAGCAGCCCCGGGACAGGCCGAGATTCACCCCTCCACTTT. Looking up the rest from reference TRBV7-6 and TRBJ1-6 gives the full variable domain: GAGVSQSPRYKVTKRGQDVALRCDPISGHVSLYWYRQALGQGPEFLTYFNYEAQQDKSGLPNDRFSAERPEGSISTLTIQRTEQRDSAMYRCASSPGTGRDSPLHFGNGTRLTVT.